A single sample is the source of the 22 T cell receptor beta chains below, sequenced in a study of cytomegalovirus exposure and HLA in healthy donors. PCR employed 60 Vbeta and 13 Jbeta primers. This table comes from immunoSEQ multiplex PCR, and its TCRdb copy is limited to in-frame clones, with some not included. The profile covers under 150,000 clones, with 78% appearing a single time and 1.8% taken by the ten largest. What was sequenced was PBMCs. All receptors derive from a woman in her thirties or forties in good health and CMV-seronegative.

This clone appeared once. This rearrangement joins TRBV7-2 to TRBJ1-1; D call uncertain. The CDR3 contains 12 residues. CDR1 SGHTA and CDR2 FQGNSA come from the germline V gene. Trimming removed 1 base from V and 7 bases from J, with 7 bases in between. The CDR3 coding sequence is TGTGCCAGCAGCTTAGTGGAGCTTGAAGCTTTCTTT. This gives the protein CASSLVELEAFF. Full variable domain (missing parts from reference TRBV7-2 and TRBJ1-1): GAGVSQSPSNKVTEKGKDVELRCDPISGHTALYWYRQSLGQGLEFLIYFQGNSAPDKSGLPSDRFSAERTGGSVSTLTIQRTQQEDSAVYLCASSLVELEAFFGQGTRLTVV.

The chain recombines TRBV11-2 with TRBJ2-3, with a weak D call TRBD2 (5 bases). Germline lookup yields CDR1 SGHAT and CDR2 FQNNGV. With 0 bases removed from V and 5 bases from J, the gap between germline ends came to 9 bases. CDR3 length equals 14 residues. The CDR3 is CASSLDRSGDTQYF. In nucleotides, the CDR3 is TGTGCCAGCAGCTTAGATCGAAGCGGAGATACGCAGTATTTT. The whole variable domain, filled in from reference TRBV11-2 and TRBJ2-3, reads EAGVAQSPRYKIIEKRQSVAFWCNPISGHATLYWYQQILGQGPKLLIQFQNNGVVDDSQLPKDRFSAERLKGVDSTLKIQPAKLEDSAVYLCASSLDRSGDTQYFGPGTRLTVL.

The gene calls are TRBV28 and TRBJ1-1; D gene unclear. V dropped 2 bases and J dropped 11 bases, with 12 bases sitting between them. The length of the CDR3 is 12 residues. Germline CDR1 is MDHEN and CDR2 is SYDVKM. The CDR3 loop is CASSLGPLGAFF. In DNA form, the CDR3 reads TGTGCCAGCAGTTTAGGGCCGCTTGGGGCTTTCTTT.

The V call is TRBV18, the J call TRBJ1-5, with TRBD1 identical over 9 bases. The CDR3 contains 14 residues. Germline values: CDR1 KGHSH, CDR2 LQKENI. J was trimmed by 4 bases and V by 4 bases; bases with no gene match: 2. CDR3 in DNA: TGTGCCAGCTCACAGGGACAGGGAAATCAGCCCCAGCATTTT. Encoded protein: CASSQGQGNQPQHF.

This chain connects TRBV2 to TRBJ2-5; D perhaps matches TRBD1 (5 bases). Germline V gene lookup returns CDR1 SNHLY and CDR2 FYNNEI. The CDR3 is 13 amino acids. Trimming pared 5 bases from V and 1 base from J, leaving 8 bases between. This CDR3 is CASSTTAQETQYF. In DNA, the CDR3 is TGTGCCAGCAGTACGACAGCCCAAGAGACCCAGTACTTC. The full variable domain, in which reference TRBV2 and TRBJ2-5 provide the parts outside the CDR3, is EPEVTQTPSHQVTQMGQEVILRCVPISNHLYFYWYRQILGQKVEFLVSFYNNEISEKSEIFDDQFSVERPDGSNFTLKIRSTKLEDSAMYFCASSTTAQETQYFGPGTRLLVL.

This sequence joins TRBV29-1 and TRBJ1-1; 10 positions agree with TRBD1. With V trimmed by 7 bases and J by 1 base, 6 bases remained unmatched. Germline-derived CDR1 and CDR2 are SQVTM and ANQGSEA. This CDR3 is 14 amino acids long. The CDR3 spells CSADGDRGNTEAFF. The CDR3 coding sequence is TGCAGCGCTGACGGGGACAGGGGGAACACTGAAGCTTTCTTT.

V usage is TRBV2 and J usage is TRBJ2-7, with 9 bases identical to TRBD2. CDR1 and CDR2 from the germline V gene are SNHLY and FYNNEI. Trimming took 4 bases from V and 2 from J; bases not matched to a gene: 3. This CDR3 has 14 residues. This CDR3 reads CASSATSGAYEQYF. The CDR3 coding sequence is TGTGCCAGCAGTGCGACTAGCGGAGCCTACGAGCAGTACTTC.

For the CDR3, the DNA is TGTGCCAGCACCGCCCCGGGACAGGGGCCCACTGAAGCTTTCTTT. It specifies CASTAPGQGPTEAFF. The chain couples TRBV28 to TRBJ1-1; 10 bases match TRBD1. CDR1 MDHEN and CDR2 SYDVKM come from the germline V gene. The CDR3 covers 15 residues. The ends lost 7 bases at V and 4 bases at J; junction bases unmatched: 9.

This clone was counted a single time. This chain joins TRBV7-2 and TRBJ1-4; D not certain. Germline V gene data show CDR1 as SGHTA and CDR2 as FQGNSA. CDR3 size: 15 residues. The germline V and J ends were trimmed by 5 bases and 4 bases, with 14 bases remaining between them. As DNA, the CDR3 is TGTGCCAGCAGCCCCAACCCGGGAAGTAATGAAAAACTGTTTTTT. This encodes CASSPNPGSNEKLFF.

The sample holds a few counts of this clone. V is TRBV2 and J is TRBJ2-5; TRBD2 agrees at 16 bases. Losses at the gene ends were 7 bases for V and 5 bases for J; bases not matched to a gene: 10. Germline V gives CDR1 SNHLY, CDR2 FYNNEI. This CDR3 region has 17 residues. The CDR3 bases are TGTGCCAGCAACACCGGGACTAGCGGGGGGGCCTGGGAGACCCAGTACTTC. It translates to CASNTGTSGGAWETQYF. The full variable domain, its missing parts supplied by reference TRBV2 and TRBJ2-5, is EPEVTQTPSHQVTQMGQEVILRCVPISNHLYFYWYRQILGQKVEFLVSFYNNEISEKSEIFDDQFSVERPDGSNFTLKIRSTKLEDSAMYFCASNTGTSGGAWETQYFGPGTRLLVL.

V gene TRBV10-3 combines with J gene TRBJ2-2; 8 positions match TRBD1. From germline, CDR1 is ENHRY and CDR2 SYGVKD. The ends lost 6 bases at V and 6 bases at J; junction bases unmatched: 6. The CDR3 sequence is 14 residues long. The CDR3 loop reads CAISHIQGAGELFF. CDR3 nucleotides: TGTGCCATCAGCCACATACAGGGGGCCGGGGAGCTGTTTTTT.

The rearrangement uses TRBV7-7 and TRBJ2-1; the match to TRBD2 covers 10 bases. This CDR3 contains 16 residues. Germline V gene data show CDR1 as SSHAT and CDR2 as FNYEAQ (reference sequence). V trimming: 5 bases; J trimming: 3 bases; junction bases outside the gene matches: 7. This CDR3 is CASSRTVAGGYNEQFF. CDR3 sequence (DNA): TGTGCCAGCAGCCGCACCGTAGCGGGGGGCTACAATGAGCAGTTCTTC.

The chain combines TRBV6-5 with TRBJ2-7; D call uncertain. The CDR3 extends over 14 amino acids. V gave up 4 bases and J gave up 5 bases, with 15 bases separating them. Germline V gene data show CDR1 as MNHEY and CDR2 as SVGAGI. The DNA of the CDR3 is TGTGCCAGCAGTTTCTCCCAGGTCCTGCACGAGCAGTACTTC. Amino acids: CASSFSQVLHEQYF.

The CDR3 sequence: CASILPGAGGELFF. CDR3 nucleotide sequence: TGTGCCAGCATTCTTCCAGGGGCAGGCGGGGAGCTGTTTTTT. The chain combines TRBV28 with TRBJ2-2, with a possible D match to TRBD1 (6 bases). With 7 bases removed from V and 7 bases from J, the gap between germline ends came to 16 bases. Germline V CDR1 and CDR2: MDHEN, SYDVKM. The CDR3 runs to 14 residues.

The rearrangement uses TRBV7-3 and TRBJ2-2; D ambiguous. Trimming shortened V by 2 bases and J by 1 base, and 17 bases separated the two germline ends. This CDR3 spans 18 amino acids. Germline-derived CDR1 and CDR2 are SGHTA and FQGTGA. This CDR3 reads CASSLQPLGSLNTGELFF. The CDR3 DNA follows: TGTGCCAGCAGCTTACAGCCCCTGGGCAGTTTGAACACCGGGGAGCTGTTTTTT.

A remark on this clone: One end of the junction is discordant with germline, which a read error may explain. The sample contains more than one DNA sequence encoding this CDR3. The rearrangement joins TRBV5-4 to TRBJ1-6; 11 bases map to TRBD1. Germline V gene lookup returns CDR1 SGHNT and CDR2 YYREEE (reference sequence). This CDR3 is 15 amino acids long. The CDR3 sequence: CASNGQGAYNSPLHF. Written as DNA, the CDR3 is TGCGCCAGCAACGGACAGGGGGCTTATAATTCACCCCTCCACTTT.

This clone was detected only a few times. The V gene is TRBV7-9, the J gene TRBJ1-1; D is unresolved. The CDR3 is 14 residues long. Germline V CDR1 and CDR2: SEHNR, FQNEAQ (reference sequence). V was shortened by 1 base and J by 4 bases, with 10 bases between the two germline ends. The DNA of the CDR3 is TGTGCCAGCAGCTTAGAAGGAGGAGGCACTGAAGCTTTCTTT. Translation gives CASSLEGGGTEAFF. Looking up the rest from reference TRBV7-9 and TRBJ1-1 gives the full variable domain: DTGVSQNPRHKITKRGQNVTFRCDPISEHNRLYWYRQTLGQGPEFLTYFQNEAQLEKSRLLSDRFSAERPKGSFSTLEIQRTEQGDSAMYLCASSLEGGGTEAFFGQGTRLTVV.

This chain links TRBV11-2 with TRBJ2-7; 8 nucleotides align to TRBD1. This CDR3 has 17 amino acids. Germline V lookup: CDR1 SGHAT, CDR2 FQNNGV. V lost 5 bases and J lost 3; bases outside the gene matches: 15. The CDR3 bases are TGTGCCAGCAGCCCTGTTAGGCGGGACAGGAAGAACTACGAGCAGTACTTC. It translates to CASSPVRRDRKNYEQYF. Variable domain in full (rest from reference TRBV11-2 and TRBJ2-7): EAGVAQSPRYKIIEKRQSVAFWCNPISGHATLYWYQQILGQGPKLLIQFQNNGVVDDSQLPKDRFSAERLKGVDSTLKIQPAKLEDSAVYLCASSPVRRDRKNYEQYFGPGTRLTVT.

V gene TRBV7-8 combines with J gene TRBJ2-7; 7 nucleotides agree with TRBD2. The germline V gene has CDR1 SGHVS and CDR2 FQNEAQ. After removal of 11 bases from V and 1 base from J, the junction contained 5 bases not matched to a gene. The length of the CDR3 is 12 residues. The CDR3 is CASGRGSYEQYF. The CDR3 nucleotides are TGTGCCTCGGGGAGGGGATCCTACGAGCAGTACTTC. Looking up the rest from reference TRBV7-8 and TRBJ2-7 gives the full variable domain: GAGVSQSPRYKVAKRGQDVALRCDPISGHVSLFWYQQALGQGPEFLTYFQNEAQLDKSGLPSDRFFAERPEGSVSTLKIQRTQQEDSAVYLCASGRGSYEQYFGPGTRLTVT.

This clone was counted a few times. The chain joins TRBV10-1 to TRBJ2-7; D may be TRBD2 (5 bases). Per germline, CDR1 WNHNN and CDR2 SYGVQD (reference sequence). V lost 7 bases and J 2 bases, leaving 15 bases between the germline ends. The CDR3 runs to 14 residues. CDR3 in DNA: TGCGCCAGCAATCCTCCGGAGCGGCCCTACGAGCAGTACTTC. Its translation: CASNPPERPYEQYF.

The CDR3 DNA reads TGCGCCAGCATCAGCGGGGGACAAGAAGAGACCCAGTACTTC. Its translation is CASISGGQEETQYF. The V and J genes are TRBV5-1 and TRBJ2-5, with 8 bases lining up with TRBD2. The CDR3 totals 14 residues. The trim removed 6 bases at V and 3 bases at J, leaving 7 bases unmatched. CDR1 is SGHRS and CDR2 is YFSETQ in the germline V gene. The full variable domain, its missing parts supplied by reference TRBV5-1 and TRBJ2-5, is KAGVTQTPRYLIKTRGQQVTLSCSPISGHRSVSWYQQTPGQGLQFLFEYFSETQRNKGNFPGRFSGRQFSNSRSEMNVSTLELGDSALYLCASISGGQEETQYFGPGTRLLVL.

The chain recombines TRBV7-7 with TRBJ1-5; TRBD1 is a possible D gene (6 bases). This CDR3 has 15 residues. The germline V and J ends were trimmed by 4 bases and 5 bases, with 15 bases remaining between them. Germline V gene sequence: CDR1 SSHAT, CDR2 FNYEAQ (reference sequence). The CDR3 DNA reads TGTGCCAGCAGCTCCCGCGGGGGCGGTTATCAGCCCCAGCATTTT. This sequence encodes CASSSRGGGYQPQHF.